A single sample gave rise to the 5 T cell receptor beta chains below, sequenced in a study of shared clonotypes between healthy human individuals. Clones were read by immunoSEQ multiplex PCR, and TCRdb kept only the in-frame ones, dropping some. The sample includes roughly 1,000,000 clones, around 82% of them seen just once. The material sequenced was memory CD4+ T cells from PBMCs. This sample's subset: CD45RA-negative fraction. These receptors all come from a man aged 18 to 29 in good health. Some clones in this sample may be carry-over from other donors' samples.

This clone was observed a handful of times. CDR3 region: CASSTGNTEAFF. The CDR3 DNA sequence: TGTGCCAGCAGCACAGGGAACACTGAAGCTTTCTTT. The V and J genes are TRBV11-3 and TRBJ1-1; D perhaps matches TRBD1 (5 bases). Germline lookup yields CDR1 SGHNT and CDR2 YENEEA. V was trimmed by 5 bases and J by 1 base, leaving 5 bases between them. The CDR3 spans 12 residues. Supplemented by reference TRBV11-3 and TRBJ1-1, the full variable domain reads EAGVVQSPRYKIIEKKQPVAFWCNPISGHNTLYWYLQNLGQGPELLIRYENEEAVDDSQLPKDRFSAERLKGVDSTLKIQPAELGDSAVYLCASSTGNTEAFFGQGTRLTVV.

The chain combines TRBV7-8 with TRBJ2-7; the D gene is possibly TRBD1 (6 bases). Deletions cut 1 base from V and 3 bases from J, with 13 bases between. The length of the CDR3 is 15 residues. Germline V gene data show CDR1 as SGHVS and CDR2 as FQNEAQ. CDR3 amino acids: CASSLVGGAVYEQYF. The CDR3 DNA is TGTGCCAGCAGCTTAGTAGGGGGAGCCGTCTACGAGCAGTACTTC.

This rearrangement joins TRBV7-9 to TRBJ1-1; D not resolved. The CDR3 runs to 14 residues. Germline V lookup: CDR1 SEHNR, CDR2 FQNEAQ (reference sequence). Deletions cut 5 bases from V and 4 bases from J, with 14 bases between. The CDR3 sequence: CASSPDPRGTEAFF. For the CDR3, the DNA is TGTGCCAGCAGCCCTGACCCACGGGGCACTGAAGCTTTCTTT.

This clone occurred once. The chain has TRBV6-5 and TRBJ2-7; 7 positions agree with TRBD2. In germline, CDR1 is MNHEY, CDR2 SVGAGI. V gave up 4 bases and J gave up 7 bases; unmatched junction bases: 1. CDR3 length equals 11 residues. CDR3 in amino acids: CASSWGGEQYF. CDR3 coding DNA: TGTGCCAGCAGTTGGGGGGGGGAGCAGTACTTC.

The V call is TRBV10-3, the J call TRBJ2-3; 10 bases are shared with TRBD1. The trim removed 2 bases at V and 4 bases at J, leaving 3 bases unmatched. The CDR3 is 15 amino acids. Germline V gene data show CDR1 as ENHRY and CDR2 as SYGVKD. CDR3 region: CAISETGTGADTQYF. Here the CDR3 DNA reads TGTGCCATCAGTGAGACCGGGACAGGGGCAGATACGCAGTATTTT.